This T cell receptor beta chain was recorded in a study of spatial heterogeneity in lung cancer. Study-level information: There were consistently more beta-chain sequences detected than alpha-chain sequences.

The CDR3 consists of 18 residues. Per germline, CDR1 MNHNY and CDR2 SVGAGI (reference sequence). Germline trimming cut 6 bases from V and 0 bases from J; bases unmatched to any gene: 14. TCRdb reanalysed the 5' RACE reads using MiXCR and keeps one entry per CDR3 protein. Of 3,000 to 4,500 distinct CDR3 sequences listed, 8.5% to 9% are singletons. The time point here: sample taken at primary tumor resection. Samples came from approximately 65 TRACERx patients with untreated early-stage lung cancer. Unsorted tumor, nontumor lung tissue or cryopreserved PBMC supplied the whole RNA. By its share, this clonotype is medium-sized.

Material: normal lung tissue next to the tumor, obtained at surgery. This receptor was taken from a female donor with early-stage non-small cell lung cancer. The chain couples TRBV6-6 to TRBJ2-3; the match to TRBD2 covers 8 bases. The DNA for the CDR3 is TGTGCCAGCAGGTCCGGACTAGCCGACTGGATTAGCACAGATACGCAGTATTTT. This codes for CASRSGLADWISTDTQYF.